This TCR beta chain was sequenced during a study of metastatic and nonmetastatic thyroid tumors. Whole-study results and caveats: Significantly greater TCR beta diversity was reportedly found in malignant thyroid tumors than in benign nodules (in blood and tumor).

Every patient was untreated before thyroid surgery. TCRdb recomputed clones from the PCR reads via MiXCR. In the table there are some 37,000 clones, around 20% of which are singletons. CDR3 length: 15 amino acids. Germline values: CDR1 ENHRY, CDR2 SYGVKD. A few counts support this clone. Its antigen is not known. Relative to the germline gene, one junction end is altered; a read error may explain this. This sample also contains other DNA sequences that code for the same CDR3. This chain links TRBV10-3 with TRBJ1-6, with D unresolved. The receptor's source is a female donor with papillary thyroid cancer or a benign thyroid nodule (not recorded which). Some clones in this sample may be carry-over from other donors' samples. Sequenced: blood. CDR3 sequence reads: CAIRGHRGNNSPLHF. CDR3 coding DNA: TGTGCCATCAGAGGGCACAGAGGAAACAATTCACCCCTACACTTT.